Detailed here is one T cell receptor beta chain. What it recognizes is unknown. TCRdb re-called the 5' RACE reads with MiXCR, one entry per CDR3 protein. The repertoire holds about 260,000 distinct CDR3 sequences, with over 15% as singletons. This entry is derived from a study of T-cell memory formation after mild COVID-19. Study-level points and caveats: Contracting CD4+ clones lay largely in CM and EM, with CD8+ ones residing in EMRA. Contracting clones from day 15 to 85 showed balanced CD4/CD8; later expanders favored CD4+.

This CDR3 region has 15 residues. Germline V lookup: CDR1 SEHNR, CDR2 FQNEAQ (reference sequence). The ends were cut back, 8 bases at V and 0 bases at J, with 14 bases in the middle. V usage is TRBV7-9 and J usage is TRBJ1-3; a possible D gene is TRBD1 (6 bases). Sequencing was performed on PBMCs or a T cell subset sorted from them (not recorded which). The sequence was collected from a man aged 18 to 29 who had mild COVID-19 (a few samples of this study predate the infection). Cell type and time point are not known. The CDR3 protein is CASALLGASGNTIYF. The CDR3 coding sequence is TGTGCCAGCGCTTTGCTGGGGGCCTCTGGAAACACCATATATTTT.